This TCR beta chain was identified in a study of T-cell reconstitution after alpha-beta-depleted transplantation in children. Study-wide results and caveats: Newly made T cells mostly supplied T-cell counts and diversity one year after transplant.

CDR3 length equals 14 residues. V lost 10 bases and J 3 bases, leaving 18 bases between the germline ends. Unique molecular identifiers featured in how the TCRbeta library was prepared. Using its own MiXCR run on the PCR reads, TCRdb lists one record per CDR3 protein. The sample yields about 290,000 distinct CDR3 sequences, around 9.1% seen once. This clonotype was seen at least ten times. Its specificity is unknown. The sequence was obtained from a boy under two years old with acute myeloid leukemia, due to receive a stem cell transplant. The rearrangement joins TRBV12-3 or TRBV12-4 to TRBJ1-1, with D possibly matching TRBD1 (6 bases). Sequencing used PBMCs, obtained before TCRalphabeta/CD19-depleted stem cell transplant. CDR3 DNA sequence: TGTGCCACGAAACCAGGGGAGATGTACACTGAAGCTTTCTTT. As protein: CATKPGEMYTEAFF.